This T cell receptor beta chain was identified during a study of blood T cell repertoires in COVID-19. For the study at large: The United States, Italy and Spain provided the acute and convalescent COVID-19 samples. In each case, the material was cDNA or gDNA derived from T cells, B-cell-depleted T cells, or PBMCs.

J was trimmed by 7 bases and V by 5 bases; bases with no gene match: 16. Germline V gene data show CDR1 as SGHNT and CDR2 as YYREEE (reference sequence). The CDR3 loop spans 17 amino acids. Under the authors' procedure: Estimation of nucleated cell counts was performed using reference gene primer amplification. Only in-frame clones appear in the TCRdb table, and some are missing; sequencing was by immunoSEQ multiplex PCR. V, J and clone size are those of that table, while D and trimming were read from the DNA. The sample consists of 120,000 or so clones, 87% of them appearing once. The sequence came from a woman in her seventies with acute or convalescent COVID-19. The specimen was peripheral blood. The chain couples TRBV5-4 to TRBJ2-2; 8 nucleotides agree with TRBD1. CDR3 bases: TGTGCCAGCAGGCGCTCTGGACAGGGAAATGGAGGCGGGGAGCTGTTTTTT. As protein: CASRRSGQGNGGGELFF.